Described below is a single TCR beta chain sequence and its context. The antigen is unknown. Profiling relied on immunoSEQ multiplex PCR, and the TCRdb table lists in-frame clones only, not all of them. The sample comprises about 11,000 clones, roughly 82% of which are singletons, and around 2.5% rests with the top ten. The data derive from a study of regulatory dendritic cells for organ transplantation. Study-wide context: Monocytes received vitamin D3 on days 0 and 4, IL-10 on day 4.

Findings and limits, study-wide: Alloreactive memory CD8+ T cell pools varied considerably between individuals. Among resting subsets, memory CD8+ cells contained the most alloreactive clonotypes.

Allogeneic regulatory or mature dendritic cells were co-cultured for less than 6 days with CFSE-labeled sorted T cells at 1:10. V lost 8 bases to trimming and J lost 6 bases, with 26 bases between them. This CDR3 is built from 17 residues. The source of this sequence is a human donor in good health. The chain couples TRBV23-1 to TRBJ1-5; D is ambiguous. TRBV23-1 is classed as an ORF, of uncertain function. The sample consisted of memory CD4+ T cells from blood cultured with regulatory dendritic cells. Specified subset: CD45RO+ memory T cells. The CDR3 DNA follows: TGCGCCAGCCCGTTCTCTACGACGGATAGACACCGTCAGCCCCAGCATTTT. This sequence encodes CASPFSTTDRHRQPQHF.